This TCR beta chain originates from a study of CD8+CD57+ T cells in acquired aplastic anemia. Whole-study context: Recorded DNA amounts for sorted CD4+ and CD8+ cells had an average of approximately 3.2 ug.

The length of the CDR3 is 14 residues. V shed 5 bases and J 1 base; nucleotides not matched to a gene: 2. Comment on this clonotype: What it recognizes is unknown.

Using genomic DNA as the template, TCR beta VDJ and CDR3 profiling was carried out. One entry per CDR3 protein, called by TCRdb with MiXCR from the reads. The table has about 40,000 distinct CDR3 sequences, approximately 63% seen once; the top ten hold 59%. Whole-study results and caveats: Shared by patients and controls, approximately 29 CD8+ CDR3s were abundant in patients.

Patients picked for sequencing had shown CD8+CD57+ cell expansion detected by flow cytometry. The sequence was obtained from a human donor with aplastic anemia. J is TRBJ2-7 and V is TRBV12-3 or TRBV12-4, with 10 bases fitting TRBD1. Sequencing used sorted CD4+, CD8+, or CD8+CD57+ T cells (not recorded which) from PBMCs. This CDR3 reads CASSDRGLSYEQYF. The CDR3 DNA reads TGTGCCAGCAGTGACAGGGGGCTTTCCTACGAGCAGTACTTC.